This T cell receptor (beta chain) was recorded in a study of T cells and Merkel cell carcinoma outcomes. Broader study findings: Repertoire plus T-cell density reportedly predicted Merkel cell carcinoma outcomes.

Germline loops: CDR1 LNHDA, CDR2 SQIVND (reference sequence). With V trimmed by 3 bases and J by 1 base, 12 bases remained unmatched. The CDR3 covers 18 residues. This clone has more than one count but fewer than ten. Its target is not known. This table comes from immunoSEQ multiplex PCR, and its TCRdb copy is limited to in-frame clones, with some not included. The sample has roughly 6,000 clones; 60% to 80% are singletons. The clonotype comes from a human donor with Merkel cell carcinoma. Sequencing was carried out using tumor tissue from Merkel cell carcinoma. This chain links TRBV19 with TRBJ2-3, with 8 bases fitting TRBD1. The CDR3: CASSMGPQGAFGTDTQYF. CDR3 in DNA: TGTGCCAGTAGTATGGGCCCGCAGGGGGCGTTCGGCACAGATACGCAGTATTTT.